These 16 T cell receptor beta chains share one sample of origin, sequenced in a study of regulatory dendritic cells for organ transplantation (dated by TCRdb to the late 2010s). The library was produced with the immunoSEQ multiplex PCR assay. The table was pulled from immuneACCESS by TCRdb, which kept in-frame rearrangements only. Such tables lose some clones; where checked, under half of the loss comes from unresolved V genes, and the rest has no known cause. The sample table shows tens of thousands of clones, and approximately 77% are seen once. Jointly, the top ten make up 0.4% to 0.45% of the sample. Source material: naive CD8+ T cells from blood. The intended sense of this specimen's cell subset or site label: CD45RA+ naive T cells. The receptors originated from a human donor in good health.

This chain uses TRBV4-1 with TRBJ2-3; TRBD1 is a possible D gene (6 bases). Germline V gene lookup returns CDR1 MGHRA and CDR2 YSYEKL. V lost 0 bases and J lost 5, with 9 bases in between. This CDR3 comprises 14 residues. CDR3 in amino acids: CASSQDGRGDTQYF. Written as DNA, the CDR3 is TGCGCCAGCAGCCAAGACGGCAGGGGAGATACGCAGTATTTT.

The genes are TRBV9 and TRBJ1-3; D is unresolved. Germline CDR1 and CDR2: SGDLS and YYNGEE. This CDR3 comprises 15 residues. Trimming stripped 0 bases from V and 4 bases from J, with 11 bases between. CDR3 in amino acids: CASSVDGREGNTIYF. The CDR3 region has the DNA TGTGCCAGCAGCGTAGACGGGAGAGAGGGAAACACCATATATTTT.

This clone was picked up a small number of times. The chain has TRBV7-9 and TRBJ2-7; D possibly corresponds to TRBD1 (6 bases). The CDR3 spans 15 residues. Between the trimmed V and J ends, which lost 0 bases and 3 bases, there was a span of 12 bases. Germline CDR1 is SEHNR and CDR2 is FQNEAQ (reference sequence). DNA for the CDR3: TGTGCCAGCAGCTTAGCCTCACAGGGTGTCTACGAGCAGTACTTC. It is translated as CASSLASQGVYEQYF.

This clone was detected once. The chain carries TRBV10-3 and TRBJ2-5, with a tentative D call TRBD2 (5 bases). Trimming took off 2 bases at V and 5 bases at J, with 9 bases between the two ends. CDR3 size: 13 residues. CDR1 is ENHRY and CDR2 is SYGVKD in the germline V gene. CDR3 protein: CAISEASTETQYF. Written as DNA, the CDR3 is TGTGCCATCAGTGAGGCTAGCACTGAGACCCAGTACTTC.

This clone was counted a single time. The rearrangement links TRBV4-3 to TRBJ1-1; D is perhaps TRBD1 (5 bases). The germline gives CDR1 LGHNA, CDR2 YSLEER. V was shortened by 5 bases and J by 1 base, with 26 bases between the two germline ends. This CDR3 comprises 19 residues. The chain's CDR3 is CASSSQVVREPGTNTEAFF. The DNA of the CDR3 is TGCGCCAGCAGCAGCCAAGTTGTTCGGGAGCCAGGGACGAACACTGAAGCTTTCTTT.

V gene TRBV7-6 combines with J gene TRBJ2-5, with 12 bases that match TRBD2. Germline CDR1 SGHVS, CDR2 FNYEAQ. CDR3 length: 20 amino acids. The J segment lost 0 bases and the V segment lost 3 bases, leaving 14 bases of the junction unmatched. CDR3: CASSLPGGTSGGWYQETQYF. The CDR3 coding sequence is TGTGCCAGCAGCTTGCCAGGAGGAACTAGCGGGGGGTGGTACCAAGAGACCCAGTACTTC.

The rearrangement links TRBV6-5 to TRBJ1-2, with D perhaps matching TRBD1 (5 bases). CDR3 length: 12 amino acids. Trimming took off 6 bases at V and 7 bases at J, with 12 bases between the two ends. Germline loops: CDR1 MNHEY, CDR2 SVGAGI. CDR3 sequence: CASSQDSIGYTF. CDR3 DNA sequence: TGTGCCAGCAGCCAAGACAGTATTGGCTACACCTTC.

CDR3: CASSPGQGYYGYTF. CDR3 DNA sequence: TGTGCCAGCAGCCCGGGACAGGGATACTATGGCTACACCTTC. The rearrangement uses TRBV5-6 and TRBJ1-2, with 9 bases matching TRBD1. CDR3 size: 14 residues. After removal of 4 bases from V and 3 bases from J, the junction contained 4 bases not matched to a gene. CDR1 SGHDT and CDR2 YYEEEE come from the germline V gene.

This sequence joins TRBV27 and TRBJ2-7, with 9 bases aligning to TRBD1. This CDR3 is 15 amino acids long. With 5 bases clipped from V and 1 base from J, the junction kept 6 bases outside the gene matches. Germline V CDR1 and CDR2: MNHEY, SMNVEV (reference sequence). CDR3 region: CASSPHGQGSYEQYF. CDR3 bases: TGTGCCAGCAGTCCGCACGGACAGGGGTCCTACGAGCAGTACTTC.

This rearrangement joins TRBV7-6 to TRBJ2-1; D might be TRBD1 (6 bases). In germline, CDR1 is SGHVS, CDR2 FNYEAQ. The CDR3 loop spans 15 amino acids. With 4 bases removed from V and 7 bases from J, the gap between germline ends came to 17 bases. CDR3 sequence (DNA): TGTGCCAGCAGCTCGGAGGACAGCCTTGGTAATGAGCAGTTCTTC. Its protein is CASSSEDSLGNEQFF. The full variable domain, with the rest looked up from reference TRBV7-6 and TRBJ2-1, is GAGVSQSPRYKVTKRGQDVALRCDPISGHVSLYWYRQALGQGPEFLTYFNYEAQQDKSGLPNDRFSAERPEGSISTLTIQRTEQRDSAMYRCASSSEDSLGNEQFFGPGTRLTVL.

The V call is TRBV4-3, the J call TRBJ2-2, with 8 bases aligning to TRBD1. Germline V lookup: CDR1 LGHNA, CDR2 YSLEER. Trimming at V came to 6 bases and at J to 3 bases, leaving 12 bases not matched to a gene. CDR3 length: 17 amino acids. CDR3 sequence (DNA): TGCGCCAGCAGTCTCCCCTCGCAGGGGGCGGACACCGGGGAGCTGTTTTTT. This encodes CASSLPSQGADTGELFF.

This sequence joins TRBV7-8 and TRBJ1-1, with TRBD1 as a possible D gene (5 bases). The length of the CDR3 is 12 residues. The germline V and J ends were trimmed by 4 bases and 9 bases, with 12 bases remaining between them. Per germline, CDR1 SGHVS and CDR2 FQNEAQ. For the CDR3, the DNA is TGTGCCAGCAGCTCGGGGGAGAATAAAGCTTTCTTT. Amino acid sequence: CASSSGENKAFF.

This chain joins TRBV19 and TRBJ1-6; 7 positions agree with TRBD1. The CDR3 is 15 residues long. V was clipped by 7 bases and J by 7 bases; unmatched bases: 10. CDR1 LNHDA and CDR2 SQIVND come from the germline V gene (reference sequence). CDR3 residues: CASKRGQGSNSPLHF. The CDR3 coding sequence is TGTGCCAGTAAAAGGGGGCAGGGGTCGAATTCACCCCTCCACTTT.

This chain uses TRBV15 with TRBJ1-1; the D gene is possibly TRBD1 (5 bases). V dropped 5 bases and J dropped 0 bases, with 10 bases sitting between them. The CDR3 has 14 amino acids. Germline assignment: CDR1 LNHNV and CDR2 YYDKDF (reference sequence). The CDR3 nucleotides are TGTGCCACCAGCCTCGGGGGGATGAACACTGAAGCTTTCTTT. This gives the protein CATSLGGMNTEAFF.

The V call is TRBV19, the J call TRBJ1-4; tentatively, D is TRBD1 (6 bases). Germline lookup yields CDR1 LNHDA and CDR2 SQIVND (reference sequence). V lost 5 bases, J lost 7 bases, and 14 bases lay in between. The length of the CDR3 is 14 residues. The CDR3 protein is CASSARDKVEKLFF. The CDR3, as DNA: TGTGCCAGTAGTGCCCGGGACAAGGTTGAAAAACTGTTTTTT.

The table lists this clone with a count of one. CDR3 in DNA: TGTGCCAGCAGCTTACAGTCTAGCGGGGTAAATGAGCAGTTCTTC. Translating it yields CASSLQSSGVNEQFF. The V and J genes are TRBV13 and TRBJ2-1, with 9 positions matching TRBD2. The V gene's germline CDR1 is PRHDT and CDR2 FYEKMQ (reference sequence). The CDR3 has 15 amino acids. J gave up 7 bases and V 2 bases, and 6 bases lay outside the gene matches.